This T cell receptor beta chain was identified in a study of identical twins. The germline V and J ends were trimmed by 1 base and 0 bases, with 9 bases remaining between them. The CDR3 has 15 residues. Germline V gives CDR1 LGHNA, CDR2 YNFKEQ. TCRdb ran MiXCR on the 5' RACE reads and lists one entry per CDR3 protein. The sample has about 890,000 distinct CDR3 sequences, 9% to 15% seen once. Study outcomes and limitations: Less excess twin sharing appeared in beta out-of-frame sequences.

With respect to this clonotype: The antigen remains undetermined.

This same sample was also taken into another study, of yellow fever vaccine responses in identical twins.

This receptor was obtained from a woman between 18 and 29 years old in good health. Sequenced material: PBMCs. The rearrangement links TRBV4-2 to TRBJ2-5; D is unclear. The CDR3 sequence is CASSQAVADQETQYF. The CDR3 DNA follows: TGTGCCAGCAGCCAAGCGGTAGCAGACCAAGAGACCCAGTACTTC.